This TCR beta chain came from a study of cytomegalovirus exposure and HLA in healthy donors. Study results and limitations: Later analysis identified a missense DCLRE1C variant that was linked to TCR beta V- and J-gene trimming. Earlier analysis yielded a pattern in which most TCR beta V segments were productive about 87% or about 30% of the time.

A note on this clone: Its antigen is not known.

Use of 60 Vbeta and 13 Jbeta primers characterized the PCR. Here immunoSEQ multiplex PCR was the method, and the copy in TCRdb shows in-frame clones only, minus some. The sample contains roughly 90,000 clones, roughly 82% of which appear only once. The sample comprised PBMCs. The origin of this receptor is a young man in good health and CMV-seropositive.

CDR3 DNA: TGTGCCTGGAGTGAAAACAGGGTAAATCAGCCCCAGCATTTT. Residues: CAWSENRVNQPQHF. The V call is TRBV30, the J call TRBJ1-5, with D tentatively TRBD1 (6 bases). The CDR3 length is 14 residues. CDR1 GTSNPN and CDR2 SVGIG come from the germline V gene (reference sequence). The ends were cut back, 1 base at V and 4 bases at J, with 11 bases in the middle.